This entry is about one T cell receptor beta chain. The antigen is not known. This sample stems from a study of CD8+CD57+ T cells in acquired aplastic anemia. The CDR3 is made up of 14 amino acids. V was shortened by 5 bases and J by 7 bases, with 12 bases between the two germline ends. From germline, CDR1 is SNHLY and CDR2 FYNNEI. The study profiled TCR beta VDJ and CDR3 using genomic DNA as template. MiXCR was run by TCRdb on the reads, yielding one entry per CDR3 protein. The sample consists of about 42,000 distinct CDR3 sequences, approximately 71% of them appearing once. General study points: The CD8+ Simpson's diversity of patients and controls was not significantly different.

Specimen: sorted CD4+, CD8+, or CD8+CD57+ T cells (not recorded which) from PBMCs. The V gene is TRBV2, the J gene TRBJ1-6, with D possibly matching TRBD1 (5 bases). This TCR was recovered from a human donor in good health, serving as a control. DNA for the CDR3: TGTGCCAGCAGTCGGGACCCGACAAATTCACCCCTCCACTTT. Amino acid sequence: CASSRDPTNSPLHF.